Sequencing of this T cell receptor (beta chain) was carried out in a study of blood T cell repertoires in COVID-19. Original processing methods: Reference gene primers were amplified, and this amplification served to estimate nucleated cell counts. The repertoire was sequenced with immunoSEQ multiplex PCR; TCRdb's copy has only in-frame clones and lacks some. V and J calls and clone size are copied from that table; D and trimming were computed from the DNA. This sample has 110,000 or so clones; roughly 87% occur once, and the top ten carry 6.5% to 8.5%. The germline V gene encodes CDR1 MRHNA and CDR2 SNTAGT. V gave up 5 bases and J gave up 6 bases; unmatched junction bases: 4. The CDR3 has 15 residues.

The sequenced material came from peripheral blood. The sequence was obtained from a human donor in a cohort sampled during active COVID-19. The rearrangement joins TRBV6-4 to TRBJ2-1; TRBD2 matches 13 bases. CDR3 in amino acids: CASSQLAGGSNEQFF. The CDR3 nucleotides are TGTGCCAGCAGTCAACTAGCGGGGGGGTCCAATGAGCAGTTCTTC.